This T cell receptor (beta chain) stems from a study of OX40 agonist ivuxolimab in advanced cancers. Looking at the study overall: In this trial design, patients received ivuxolimab intravenously at 0.01 to 10 mg/kg every 2 weeks. Head and neck, renal cell, melanoma or hepatocellular carcinoma were the cancers that dose-escalation patients had.

Method: immunoSEQ multiplex PCR; TCRdb's copy keeps in-frame clones and lacks some. The sample contains over 80,000 clones, 75% to 90% of which appear only once. To note about this clone: Its antigen remains unknown.

Study outcomes and limitations: Expanded clones tended on average to be more numerous among CD8+ T cells than CD4+. Researchers did not determine the expanded peripheral T cells' antigen specificity.

The CDR3 runs 12 residues. Germline assignment: CDR1 SGHTA and CDR2 FQGNSA. The V gene lost 3 bases and the J gene lost 5 bases, with 7 bases spanning the gap. The origin of this receptor is an adult with an advanced solid tumor such as melanoma, head and neck, liver or kidney cancer. Specimen: CD4+ or CD8+ T cells sorted from blood, collected in a trial of the OX40 agonist ivuxolimab. The rearrangement joins TRBV7-2 to TRBJ1-1; tentative D call: TRBD1 (5 bases). The CDR3: CASSFWGTEAFF. CDR3 bases: TGTGCCAGCAGCTTCTGGGGGACTGAAGCTTTCTTT.